This TCR beta chain derives from a study of blood T cells in healthy people across ages. The length of the CDR3 is 13 residues. The germline gives CDR1 DFQATT, CDR2 SNEGSKA (reference sequence). The V gene end was trimmed by 2 bases and the J gene end by 9 bases; junction bases not matched to a gene: 5. Sample-barcoded 5' priming and a J-beta primer mix drove a second PCR of about 6 to 12 cycles. TCRdb analysed the 5' RACE reads with MiXCR anew, one entry per CDR3 protein. The profile shows 1.5 million to 2 million distinct CDR3 sequences, around 42% of them singletons. The chain has TRBV20-1 and TRBJ2-1, with 9 bases fitting TRBD1. Specimen: blood. This TCR was recovered from a human donor in good health. The CDR3 spells CSARTTGGSEQFF. The CDR3 nucleotides read TGCAGTGCTAGAACGACAGGGGGGAGTGAGCAGTTCTTC.